The next 26 T cell receptor beta chains were all read from a single sample in a study of Ad26.COV2.S vaccination and SARS-CoV-2 variants. Treatment indicated: roughly 19 received Ad26.COV2.S at low or high dose, single or two shots; 5 received placebo; per-sample allocation not given. Material that was analyzed had been drawn on day 63 after the first vaccine or placebo injection. Generated by immunoSEQ multiplex PCR, the TCRdb table keeps only in-frame clones and is missing some. The sample shows about 350,000 clones, about 88% of them seen only once. The source material was peripheral blood, sampled in a trial of Ad26.COV2.S vaccine versus placebo. All receptors come from a person aged 18-60 years who received the Ad26.COV2.S COVID-19 vaccine or a placebo.

With respect to this clone: In the same sample, other DNA sequences code for this CDR3. This chain's CDR3 is CASSVDRGYGYTF. The CDR3, as DNA: TGTGCCAGCAGCGTAGACAGGGGGTATGGCTACACCTTC. The chain employs TRBV9 and TRBJ1-2, with 8 bases identical to TRBD1. The CDR3 runs 13 residues. After removal of 0 bases from V and 5 bases from J, the junction contained 0 bases not matched to a gene. Germline-derived CDR1 and CDR2 are SGDLS and YYNGEE.

This clone was observed a few times. The CDR3 bases are TGTGCCAGCAGCGTCGACCGATACTATGGCTACACCTTC. Amino acid sequence: CASSVDRYYGYTF. V gene TRBV9 combines with J gene TRBJ1-2; D not resolved. V lost 2 bases and J 3 bases, leaving 8 bases between the germline ends. The CDR3 sequence is 13 residues long. Germline loops: CDR1 SGDLS, CDR2 YYNGEE. The entire variable domain, with the rest obtained from reference TRBV9 and TRBJ1-2, is as follows: DSGVTQTPKHLITATGQRVTLRCSPRSGDLSVYWYQQSLDQGLQFLIQYYNGEERAKGNILERFSAQQFPDLHSELNLSSLELGDSALYFCASSVDRYYGYTFGSGTRLTVV.

V and J are TRBV7-6 and TRBJ2-7; 8 positions agree with TRBD2. CDR3 length: 21 amino acids. Per the germline V gene, CDR1 is SGHVS and CDR2 is FNYEAQ. V lost 4 bases to trimming and J lost 0 bases; unmatched junction nucleotides: 23. The CDR3 sequence: CASSSSPTRTSGSLPSYEQYF. CDR3 coding DNA: TGTGCCAGCAGCTCCTCACCAACCCGAACTAGCGGAAGTCTGCCCTCCTACGAGCAGTACTTC.

This sequence joins TRBV29-1 and TRBJ2-5; possibly TRBD2 for D (6 bases). The CDR3 runs to 13 residues. Germline CDR1 SQVTM, CDR2 ANQGSEA. Trimming left V 3 bases short and J 9 bases short, with 17 bases between. CDR3 protein: CSVEGGGSGAQYF. DNA for the CDR3: TGCAGCGTTGAGGGCGGAGGGAGTGGGGCCCAGTACTTC.

This chain uses TRBV4-3 with TRBJ2-1; D gene ambiguous. The CDR3 consists of 15 residues. V gave up 3 bases and J gave up 5 bases, with 14 bases separating them. CDR1 is LGHNA, CDR2 YSLEER, per germline. The CDR3 DNA reads TGCGCCAGCAGCCACCTGGATCTGGGGAACAATGAGCAGTTCTTC. It encodes CASSHLDLGNNEQFF.

The chain uses TRBV7-2 and TRBJ1-4; 8 nucleotides line up with TRBD1. Germline trimming cut 5 bases from V and 6 bases from J; bases unmatched to any gene: 8. Germline loops: CDR1 SGHTA, CDR2 FQGNSA. There are 15 residues in the CDR3. CDR3 DNA sequence: TGTGCCAGCAGCCAACGGACAGGGTGGGATGAAAAACTGTTTTTT. This codes for CASSQRTGWDEKLFF.

The genes are TRBV6-2 or TRBV6-3 and TRBJ2-4; TRBD2 aligns across 9 bases. CDR3 length: 17 amino acids. The ends lost 4 bases at V and 9 bases at J; junction bases unmatched: 16. Germline assignment: CDR1 MNHEY and CDR2 SVGEGT. CDR3: CASSSDPLAGVSSIQYF. CDR3 DNA sequence: TGTGCCAGCAGTTCAGATCCATTAGCGGGAGTCAGTAGCATTCAGTACTTC.

This clone is a singleton in its sample. This chain joins TRBV27 and TRBJ2-5; D ambiguous. Germline loops: CDR1 MNHEY, CDR2 SMNVEV (reference sequence). The CDR3 is 17 residues long. Trimming left V 3 bases short and J 0 bases short, with 17 bases between. DNA of the CDR3: TGTGCCAGCAGTTTTGTAATGTCGGCCGAGTACCAAGAGACCCAGTACTTC. It encodes CASSFVMSAEYQETQYF.

This clone was counted only a few times. The chain carries TRBV28 and TRBJ2-6, with 7 bases identical to TRBD1. The CDR3 loop spans 16 amino acids. Germline CDR1 and CDR2: MDHEN and SYDVKM. Trimming removed 5 bases from V and 0 bases from J; junction bases left unmatched: 4. This CDR3 is CASSPGDSSGANVLTF. CDR3 bases: TGTGCCAGCAGTCCCGGGGACAGCTCTGGGGCCAACGTCCTGACTTTC.

This sequence joins TRBV6-5 and TRBJ1-1; D gene uncertain. The germline CDR1 and CDR2 sequences are MNHEY and SVGAGI. V dropped 5 bases and J dropped 5 bases, with 15 bases sitting between them. The CDR3 length is 14 residues. CDR3 protein: CASSLYLRGTEAFF. The CDR3 nucleotides are TGTGCCAGCAGTCTTTATCTCCGGGGAACTGAAGCTTTCTTT.

The J gene is TRBJ1-5, the V gene TRBV25-1, with 9 bases lining up with TRBD1. The CDR3 has 16 amino acids. J was trimmed by 2 bases and V by 4 bases; bases with no gene match: 6. CDR1 and CDR2 (germline): MGHDK, SYGVNS. As DNA, the CDR3 is TGTGCCAGCAGTGTTGGACAGGGGAGCGGCAATCAGCCCCAGCATTTT. As protein: CASSVGQGSGNQPQHF. Using reference TRBV25-1 and TRBJ1-5 for the parts outside the CDR3, the full variable domain is EADIYQTPRYLVIGTGKKITLECSQTMGHDKMYWYQQDPGMELHLIHYSYGVNSTEKGDLSSESTVSRIRTEHFPLTLESARPSHTSQYLCASSVGQGSGNQPQHFGDGTRLSIL.

The V and J genes are TRBV30 and TRBJ2-1, with TRBD2 matching over 11 bases. Looked up from germline, CDR1 is GTSNPN and CDR2 is SVGIG (reference sequence). Trimming at V came to 5 bases and at J to 6 bases, leaving 6 bases not matched to a gene. The CDR3 sequence is 14 residues long. Written as DNA, the CDR3 is TGTGCCTGGCGTCGTAGCGGGAGGGGCAATGAGCAGTTCTTC. As protein: CAWRRSGRGNEQFF.

The J gene is TRBJ2-5, the V gene TRBV11-2; 7 nucleotides line up with TRBD1. This CDR3 has 16 residues. Germline CDR1 SGHAT, CDR2 FQNNGV. J lost 7 bases, V lost 4 bases, and 15 bases had no gene match. The CDR3 protein is CASSSVTGARPGTQYF. CDR3 DNA: TGTGCCAGCAGCTCCGTAACAGGGGCCCGTCCCGGGACCCAGTACTTC.

The CDR3 DNA sequence: TGTGCCAGCAGGTCCCCGGGCTATGGCTACACCTTC. Protein product: CASRSPGYGYTF. The rearrangement uses TRBV12-3 or TRBV12-4 and TRBJ1-2; D not certain. Between the trimmed V and J ends, which lost 6 bases and 4 bases, there was a span of 9 bases. The CDR3 has 12 amino acids.

CDR3 sequence (DNA): TGCGCCAGCAGCCCAACAGGGGGCCCCTACGAGCAGTACTTC. Encoded protein: CASSPTGGPYEQYF. The chain uses TRBV4-1 and TRBJ2-7, with 9 bases identical to TRBD1. The CDR3 extends over 14 amino acids. CDR1 is MGHRA and CDR2 is YSYEKL in the germline V gene. V gave up 4 bases and J gave up 2 bases; unmatched junction bases: 3.

J is TRBJ1-5 and V is TRBV11-2; D ambiguous. From germline, CDR1 is SGHAT and CDR2 FQNNGV. This CDR3 spans 15 amino acids. The germline V and J ends were trimmed by 5 bases and 1 base, with 12 bases remaining between them. The chain's CDR3 is CASSPGGKSNQPQHF. CDR3 DNA sequence: TGTGCCAGCAGCCCGGGAGGGAAAAGCAATCAGCCCCAGCATTTT.

The V gene is TRBV11-2, the J gene TRBJ2-7, with D hard to call. V gave up 1 base and J gave up 2 bases, with 12 bases separating them. This CDR3 contains 15 residues. Germline CDR1 SGHAT, CDR2 FQNNGV. The CDR3 loop is CASSLVAAATYEQYF. The CDR3 DNA reads as TGTGCCAGCAGCTTAGTCGCGGCAGCCACCTACGAGCAGTACTTC.

This chain uses TRBV13 with TRBJ1-6, with a tentative D call TRBD1 (5 bases). The germline V and J ends were trimmed by 3 bases and 10 bases, with 19 bases remaining between them. Germline CDR1 PRHDT, CDR2 FYEKMQ (reference sequence). The CDR3 runs to 16 residues. The CDR3 bases are TGTGCCAGCAGCTTTTCGACAGCCGGAATTAGGTCACCCCTCCACTTT. Translating it yields CASSFSTAGIRSPLHF.

This chain joins TRBV27 and TRBJ2-3, with TRBD1 as a possible D gene (5 bases). The CDR3 totals 14 residues. Looked up from germline, CDR1 is MNHEY and CDR2 is SMNVEV (reference sequence). Trimming cost V 3 bases and J 1 base, with 8 bases left between them. CDR3 in DNA: TGTGCCAGCAGTTTCCTCAGGGGCACAGATACGCAGTATTTT. Protein sequence: CASSFLRGTDTQYF.

This chain links TRBV5-8 with TRBJ1-1; D remains unclear. The length of the CDR3 is 15 residues. Germline CDR1 and CDR2: SGHTS and YDEGEE. V was cut by 5 bases and J by 0 bases, with 14 bases left in between. CDR3 DNA: TGTGCCAGCAGTCCCGCTATTAAGATGAACACTGAAGCTTTCTTT. Its translation: CASSPAIKMNTEAFF. Variable domain in full (rest from reference TRBV5-8 and TRBJ1-1): EAGVTQSPTHLIKTRGQQATLRCSPISGHTSVYWYQQALGLGLQFLLWYDEGEERNRGNFPPRFSGRQFPNYSSELNVNALELEDSALYLCASSPAIKMNTEAFFGQGTRLTVV.

The V and J genes are TRBV18 and TRBJ1-5; weak D call: TRBD1 (5 bases). The CDR3 runs to 17 residues. Germline lookup yields CDR1 KGHSH and CDR2 LQKENI. Trimming removed 1 base from V and 0 bases from J, with 13 bases in between. The CDR3 region has the DNA TGTGCCAGCTCACCACAGTCAGGGCTTAATAGCAATCAGCCCCAGCATTTT. Translating it yields CASSPQSGLNSNQPQHF.

The chain has TRBV7-9 and TRBJ1-3; D not resolved. Germline-derived CDR1 and CDR2 are SEHNR and FQNEAQ (reference sequence). V was trimmed by 2 bases and J by 5 bases, leaving 7 bases between them. The CDR3 loop spans 13 amino acids. The DNA for the CDR3 is TGTGCCAGCAGCTTAAACCCCCGAAACACCATATATTTT. It translates to CASSLNPRNTIYF.

V and J are TRBV13 and TRBJ2-1; TRBD2 matches at 10 bases. Germline CDR1 and CDR2: PRHDT and FYEKMQ (reference sequence). J was trimmed by 4 bases and V by 5 bases; bases with no gene match: 5. This CDR3 is 15 amino acids long. CDR3 bases: TGTGCCAGCAGCCTCGGACTAGCGGAATACAATGAGCAGTTCTTC. Translation gives CASSLGLAEYNEQFF.

The CDR3 protein is CASSRTGFQGNEQFF. In nucleotides, the CDR3 is TGTGCCAGTAGTAGAACAGGCTTTCAGGGCAATGAGCAGTTCTTC. This rearrangement joins TRBV19 to TRBJ2-1, with a weak D call TRBD1 (5 bases). The V gene's germline CDR1 is LNHDA and CDR2 SQIVND (reference sequence). The germline V and J ends were trimmed by 4 bases and 6 bases, with 16 bases remaining between them. The CDR3 is 15 residues long.

This chain links TRBV6-1 with TRBJ1-1, with a weak D call TRBD1 (6 bases). V was cut by 2 bases and J by 8 bases, with 12 bases left in between. The germline gives CDR1 MNHNS, CDR2 SASEGT. The CDR3 runs 13 residues. CDR3 nucleotides: TGTGCCAGCAGTGAATATGGACAGCGAGAAGCTTTCTTT. It encodes CASSEYGQREAFF.

The V call is TRBV30, the J call TRBJ1-5, with 7 bases aligning to TRBD1. CDR3 length equals 16 residues. Germline loops: CDR1 GTSNPN, CDR2 SVGIG (reference sequence). The ends lost 3 bases at V and 7 bases at J; junction bases unmatched: 15. The CDR3 sequence is CAWSRMGQLVSQPQHF. The CDR3 nucleotides read TGTGCCTGGAGCCGAATGGGACAGTTGGTTTCACAGCCCCAGCATTTT.